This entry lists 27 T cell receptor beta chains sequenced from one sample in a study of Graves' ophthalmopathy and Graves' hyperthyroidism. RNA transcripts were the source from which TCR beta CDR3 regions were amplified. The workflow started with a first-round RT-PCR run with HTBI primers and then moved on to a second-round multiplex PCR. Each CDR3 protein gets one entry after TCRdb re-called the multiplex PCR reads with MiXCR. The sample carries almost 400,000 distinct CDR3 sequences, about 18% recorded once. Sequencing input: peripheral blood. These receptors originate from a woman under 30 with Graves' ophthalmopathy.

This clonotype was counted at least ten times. CDR3 sequence reads: CSAVPGQGVGGELFF. The CDR3 bases are TGCAGTGCCGTTCCCGGACAGGGGGTAGGCGGGGAGCTGTTTTTT. The gene calls are TRBV20-1 and TRBJ2-2; TRBD1 aligns across 10 bases. V lost 6 bases and J lost 7; bases outside the gene matches: 11. The CDR3 contains 15 residues. Looked up from germline, CDR1 is DFQATT and CDR2 is SNEGSKA (reference sequence).

As DNA, the CDR3 is TGTGCCAGCAGGCCGGGACATTCCTCTGGGGCCAACGTCCTGACTTTC. Protein sequence: CASRPGHSSGANVLTF. This chain joins TRBV6-1 and TRBJ2-6; TRBD1 might be the D (6 bases). This CDR3 is 16 amino acids long. Per the germline V gene, CDR1 is MNHNS and CDR2 is SASEGT. The germline V and J ends were trimmed by 6 bases and 0 bases, with 12 bases remaining between them.

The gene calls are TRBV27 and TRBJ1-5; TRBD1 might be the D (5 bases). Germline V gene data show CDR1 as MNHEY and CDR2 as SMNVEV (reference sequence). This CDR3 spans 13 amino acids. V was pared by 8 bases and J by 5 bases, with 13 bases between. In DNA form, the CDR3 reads TGTGCCAGCGCCTCCGGGGCTTATCAGCCCCAGCATTTT. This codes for CASASGAYQPQHF.

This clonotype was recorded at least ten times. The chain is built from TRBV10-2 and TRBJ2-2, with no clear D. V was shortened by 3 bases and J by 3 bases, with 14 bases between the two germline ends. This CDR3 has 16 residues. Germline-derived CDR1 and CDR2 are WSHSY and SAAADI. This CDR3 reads CASSEGRVWDTGELFF. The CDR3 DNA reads TGCGCCAGCAGTGAAGGAAGGGTATGGGACACCGGGGAGCTGTTTTTT.

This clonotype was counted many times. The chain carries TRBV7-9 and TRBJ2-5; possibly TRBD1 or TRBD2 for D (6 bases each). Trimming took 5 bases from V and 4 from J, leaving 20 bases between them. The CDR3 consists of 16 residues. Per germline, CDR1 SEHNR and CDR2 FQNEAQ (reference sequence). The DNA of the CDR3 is TGTGCCAGCAGCCGCGGAGGGACACCTGCAGGAGAGACCCAGTACTTC. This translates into CASSRGGTPAGETQYF.

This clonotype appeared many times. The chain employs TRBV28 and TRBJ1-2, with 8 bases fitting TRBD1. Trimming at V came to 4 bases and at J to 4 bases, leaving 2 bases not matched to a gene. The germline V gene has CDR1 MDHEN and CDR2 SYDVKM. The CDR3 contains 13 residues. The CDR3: CASSYQGAYGYTF. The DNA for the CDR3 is TGTGCCAGCAGTTACCAGGGGGCCTATGGCTACACCTTC.

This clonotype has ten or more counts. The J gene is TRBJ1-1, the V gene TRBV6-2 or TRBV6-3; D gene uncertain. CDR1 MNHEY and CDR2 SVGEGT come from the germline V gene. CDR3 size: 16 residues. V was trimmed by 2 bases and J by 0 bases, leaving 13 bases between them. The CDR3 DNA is TGTGCCAGCAGTTACCCTTTACAGAGAATGAACACTGAAGCTTTCTTT. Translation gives CASSYPLQRMNTEAFF.

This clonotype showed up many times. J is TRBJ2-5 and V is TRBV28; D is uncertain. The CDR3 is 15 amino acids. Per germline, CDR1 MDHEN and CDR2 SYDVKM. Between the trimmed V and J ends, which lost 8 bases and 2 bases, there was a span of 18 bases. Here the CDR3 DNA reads TGTGCCAGCGTAGGAGTCGCGGTGGGTCAAGAGACCCAGTACTTC. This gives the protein CASVGVAVGQETQYF.

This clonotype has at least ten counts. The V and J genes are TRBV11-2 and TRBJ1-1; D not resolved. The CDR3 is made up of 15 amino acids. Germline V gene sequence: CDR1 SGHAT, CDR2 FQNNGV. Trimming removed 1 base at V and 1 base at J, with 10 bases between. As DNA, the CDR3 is TGTGCCAGCAGCTTAGGGGAAAGGGAGAACACTGAAGCTTTCTTT. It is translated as CASSLGERENTEAFF.

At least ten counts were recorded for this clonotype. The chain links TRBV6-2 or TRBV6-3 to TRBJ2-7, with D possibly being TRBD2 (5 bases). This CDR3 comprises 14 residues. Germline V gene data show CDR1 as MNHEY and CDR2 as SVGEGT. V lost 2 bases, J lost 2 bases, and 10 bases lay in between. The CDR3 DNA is TGTGCCAGCAGTTACGGGTGGGAGCCCTACGAGCAGTACTTC. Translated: CASSYGWEPYEQYF.

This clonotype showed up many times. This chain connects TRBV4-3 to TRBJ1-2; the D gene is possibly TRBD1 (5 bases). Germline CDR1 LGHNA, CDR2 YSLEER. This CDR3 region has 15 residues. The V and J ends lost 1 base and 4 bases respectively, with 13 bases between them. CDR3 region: CASSQGGATSYGYTF. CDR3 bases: TGCGCCAGCAGCCAAGGTGGGGCTACGAGCTATGGCTACACCTTC.

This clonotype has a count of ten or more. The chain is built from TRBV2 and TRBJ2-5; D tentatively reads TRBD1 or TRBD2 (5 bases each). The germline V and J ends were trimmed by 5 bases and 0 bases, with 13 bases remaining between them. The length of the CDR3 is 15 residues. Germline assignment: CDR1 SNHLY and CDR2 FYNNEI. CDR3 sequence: CASSSTGTDQETQYF. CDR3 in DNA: TGTGCCAGCAGTTCCACCGGGACGGACCAAGAGACCCAGTACTTC.

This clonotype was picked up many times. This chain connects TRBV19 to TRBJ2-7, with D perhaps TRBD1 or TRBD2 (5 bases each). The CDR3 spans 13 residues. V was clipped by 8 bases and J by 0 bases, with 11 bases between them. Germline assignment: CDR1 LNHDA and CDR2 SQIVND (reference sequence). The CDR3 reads CASGGRSSYEQYF. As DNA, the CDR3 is TGTGCCAGTGGGGGACGGAGCTCCTACGAGCAGTACTTC. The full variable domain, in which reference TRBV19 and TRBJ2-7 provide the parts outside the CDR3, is DGGITQSPKYLFRKEGQNVTLSCEQNLNHDAMYWYRQDPGQGLRLIYYSQIVNDFQKGDIAEGYSVSREKKESFPLTVTSAQKNPTAFYLCASGGRSSYEQYFGPGTRLTVT.

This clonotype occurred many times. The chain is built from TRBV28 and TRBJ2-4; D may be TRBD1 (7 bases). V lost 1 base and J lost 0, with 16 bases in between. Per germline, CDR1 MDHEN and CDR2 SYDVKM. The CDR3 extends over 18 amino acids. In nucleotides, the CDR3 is TGTGCCAGCAGTTTATTCCCCCAGGGGGGAGTAGCCAAAAACATTCAGTACTTC. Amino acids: CASSLFPQGGVAKNIQYF.

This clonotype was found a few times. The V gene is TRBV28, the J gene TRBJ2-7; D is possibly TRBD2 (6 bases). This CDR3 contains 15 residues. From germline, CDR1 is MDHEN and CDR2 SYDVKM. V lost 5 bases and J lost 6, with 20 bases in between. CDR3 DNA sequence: TGTGCCAGCAGTGTCGGAGGGGAGACTCGGCCCGAGCAGTACTTC. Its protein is CASSVGGETRPEQYF.

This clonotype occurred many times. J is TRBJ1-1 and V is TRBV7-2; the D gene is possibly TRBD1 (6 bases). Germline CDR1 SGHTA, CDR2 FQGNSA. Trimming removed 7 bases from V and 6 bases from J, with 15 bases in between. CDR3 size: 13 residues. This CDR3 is CASTPRGSAEAFF. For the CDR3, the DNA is TGTGCCAGCACCCCGAGGGGGAGCGCTGAAGCTTTCTTT.

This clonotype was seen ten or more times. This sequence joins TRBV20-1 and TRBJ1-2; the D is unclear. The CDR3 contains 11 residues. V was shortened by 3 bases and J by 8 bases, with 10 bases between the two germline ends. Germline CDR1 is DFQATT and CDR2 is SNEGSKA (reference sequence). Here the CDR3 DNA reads TGCAGTGCTAGGGAGACTGACGGCTACACCTTC. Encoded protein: CSARETDGYTF.

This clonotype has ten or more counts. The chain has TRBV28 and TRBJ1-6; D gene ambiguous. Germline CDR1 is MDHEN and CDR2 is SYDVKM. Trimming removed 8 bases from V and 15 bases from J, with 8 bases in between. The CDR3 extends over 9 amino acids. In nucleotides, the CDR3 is TGTGCCAGCGGCTCAAACCTCCACTTT. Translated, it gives CASGSNLHF.

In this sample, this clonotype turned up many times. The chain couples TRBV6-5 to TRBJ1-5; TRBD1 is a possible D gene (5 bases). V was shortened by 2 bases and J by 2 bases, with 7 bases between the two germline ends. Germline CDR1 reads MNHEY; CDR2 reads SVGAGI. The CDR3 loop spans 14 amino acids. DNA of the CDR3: TGTGCCAGCAGTTACAGGGGTGGCAATCAGCCCCAGCATTTT. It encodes CASSYRGGNQPQHF.

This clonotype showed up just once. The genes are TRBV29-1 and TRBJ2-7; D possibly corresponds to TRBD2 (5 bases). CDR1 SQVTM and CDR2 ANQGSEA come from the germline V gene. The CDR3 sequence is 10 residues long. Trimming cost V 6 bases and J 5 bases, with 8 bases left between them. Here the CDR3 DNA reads TGCAGCGTAGGGAGCAACGAGCAGTACTTC. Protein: CSVGSNEQYF.

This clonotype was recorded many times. Here the CDR3 DNA reads TGTGCCAGCAGTCCTCCCCGGATAGGTCAGCCCCAGCATTTT. Its protein is CASSPPRIGQPQHF. V gene TRBV28 combines with J gene TRBJ1-5, with no clear D. CDR1 is MDHEN and CDR2 is SYDVKM in the germline V gene. V lost 5 bases and J lost 6, with 14 bases in between. The CDR3 is 14 amino acids.

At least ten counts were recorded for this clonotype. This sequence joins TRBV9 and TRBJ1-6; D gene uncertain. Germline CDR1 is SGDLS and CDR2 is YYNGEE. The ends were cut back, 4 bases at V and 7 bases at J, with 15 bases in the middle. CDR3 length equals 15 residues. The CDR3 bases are TGTGCCAGCAGCACTTCCACGATGGCAAATTCACCCCTCCACTTT. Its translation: CASSTSTMANSPLHF.

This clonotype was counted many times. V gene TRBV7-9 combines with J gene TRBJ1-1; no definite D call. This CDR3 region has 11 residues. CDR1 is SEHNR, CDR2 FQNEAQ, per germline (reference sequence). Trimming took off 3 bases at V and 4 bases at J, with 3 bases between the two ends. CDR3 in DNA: TGTGCCAGCAGCTTTTTCACTGAAGCTTTCTTT. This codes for CASSFFTEAFF.

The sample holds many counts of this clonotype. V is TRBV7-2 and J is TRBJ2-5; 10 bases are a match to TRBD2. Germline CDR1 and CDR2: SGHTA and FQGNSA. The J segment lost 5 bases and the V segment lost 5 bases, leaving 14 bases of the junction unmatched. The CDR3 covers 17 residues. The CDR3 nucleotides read TGTGCCAGCAGCCCCACGACCGGGACTAGCGTTGTGGAGACCCAGTACTTC. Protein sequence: CASSPTTGTSVVETQYF.

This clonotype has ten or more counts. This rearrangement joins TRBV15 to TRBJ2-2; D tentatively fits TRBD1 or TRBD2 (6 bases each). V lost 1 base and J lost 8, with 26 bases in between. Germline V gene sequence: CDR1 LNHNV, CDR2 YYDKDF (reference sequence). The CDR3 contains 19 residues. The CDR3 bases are TGTGCCACCAGCAGAGTTCGACTAGGGGGGACCTGGGCGAGTGGGGAGCTGTTTTTT. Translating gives CATSRVRLGGTWASGELFF.

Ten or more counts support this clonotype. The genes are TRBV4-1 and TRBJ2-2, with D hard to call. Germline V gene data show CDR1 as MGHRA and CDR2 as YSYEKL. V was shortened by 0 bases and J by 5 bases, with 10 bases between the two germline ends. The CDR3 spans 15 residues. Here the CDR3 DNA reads TGCGCCAGCAGCCAAGACTCCGTGGAGACCGGGGAGCTGTTTTTT. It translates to CASSQDSVETGELFF.

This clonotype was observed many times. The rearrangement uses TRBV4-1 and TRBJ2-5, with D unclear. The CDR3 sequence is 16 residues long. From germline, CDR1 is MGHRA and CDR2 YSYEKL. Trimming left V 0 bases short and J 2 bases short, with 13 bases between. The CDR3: CASSQDLGYGQETQYF. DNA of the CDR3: TGCGCCAGCAGCCAAGATCTTGGGTATGGTCAAGAGACCCAGTACTTC.